The rows below give T cell receptor beta chains drawn from one sample of a study of OX40 agonist ivuxolimab in advanced cancers. Sequenced by immunoSEQ multiplex PCR; TCRdb stores in-frame clones only, minus some. The data hold fewer than 75,000 clones, with about 87% observed a single time. Sequencing used CD4+ or CD8+ T cells sorted from blood, obtained in a trial of the OX40 agonist ivuxolimab. All receptors come from an adult with an advanced solid tumor such as melanoma, head and neck, liver or kidney cancer. Both conserved end residues are part of each CDR3. D genes are given only for firm matches. Clone size is given for some rows only: seen once, a few or many times, or a class if the clone is expanded.

size	V	D	J	CDR3	DNA
NA	TRBV2	NA	TRBJ1-3	CATASSGNTIYF	TGTGCCACAGCCAGCTCTGGAAACACCATATATTTT
NA	TRBV10-2	NA	TRBJ2-1	CATKGGRSNNEQFF	TGCGCGACTAAGGGGGGGCGTTCTAACAATGAGCAGTTCTTC
NA	TRBV7-3	NA	TRBJ2-3	CASSPQGLITDTQYF	TGTGCCAGCAGCCCCCAGGGGCTAATCACAGATACGCAGTATTTT
NA	TRBV5-1	TRBD2	TRBJ2-5	CASSPGTTRETQYF	TGCGCCAGCAGCCCCGGGACTACCCGGGAGACCCAGTACTTC
few	TRBV9	TRBD2	TRBJ2-3	CASSVGTAGGAGTQYF	TGTGCCAGCAGCGTAGGAACTGCCGGGGGGGCGGGTACGCAGTATTTT
NA	TRBV4-3	TRBD2	TRBJ2-3	CASSQDLVRGGDTQYF	TGCGCCAGCAGCCAAGATCTGGTGCGGGGGGGGGATACGCAGTATTTT
NA	TRBV29-1	TRBD2	TRBJ2-3	CSVELAADTQYF	TGCAGCGTTGAACTAGCGGCAGATACGCAGTATTTT
NA	TRBV7-9	NA	TRBJ1-2	CASSLEGSAFYGYTF	TGTGCCAGCAGCTTAGAAGGCTCTGCCTTCTATGGCTACACCTTC
NA	TRBV21-1	NA	TRBJ2-1	CASSSQGDGAVEQFF	TGTGCCAGCAGCTCTCAGGGGGACGGAGCGGTCGAGCAGTTCTTC
NA	TRBV29-1	NA	TRBJ2-3	CSVEVGADTQYF	TGCAGCGTTGAGGTGGGTGCAGATACGCAGTATTTT
NA	TRBV10-1	NA	TRBJ2-1	CASSESSGEVFF	TGCGCCAGCAGTGAGTCGTCGGGGGAGGTGTTCTTC
NA	TRBV28	NA	TRBJ1-2	CASSLSGYGYTF	TGTGCCAGCAGTTTATCAGGTTATGGCTACACCTTC
NA	TRBV9	TRBD1	TRBJ1-4	CASSPGTGATNEKLFF	TGTGCCAGCAGCCCGGGGACAGGAGCGACTAATGAAAAACTGTTTTTT
NA	TRBV11-1	NA	TRBJ1-3	CASSSTGGRGNTIYF	TGTGCCAGCAGCTCCACGGGGGGCCGAGGAAACACCATATATTTT
NA	TRBV9	NA	TRBJ2-1	CASSVGQGGNVRLYNEQFF	TGTGCCAGCAGCGTAGGGCAGGGGGGTAATGTCAGGTTATACAATGAGCAGTTCTTC
NA	TRBV19	TRBD2	TRBJ2-1	CASSIGEGYEQFF	TGTGCCAGTAGTATTGGGGAGGGATATGAGCAGTTCTTC
NA	TRBV9	NA	TRBJ1-1	CASSAAPTGGEAFF	TGTGCCAGCAGCGCCGCCCCAACAGGAGGTGAAGCTTTCTTT
NA	TRBV29-1	TRBD1	TRBJ1-2	CSVVPGQRMNYGYTF	TGCAGCGTTGTCCCGGGACAGCGGATGAACTATGGCTACACCTTC
NA	TRBV28	NA	TRBJ1-1	CASSLRQVEAFF	TGTGCCAGCAGTTTAAGACAGGTAGAAGCTTTCTTT
NA	TRBV15	TRBD1	TRBJ1-5	CATSARQGQPQHF	TGTGCCACCAGCGCCCGACAGGGGCAGCCCCAGCATTTT
NA	TRBV11-2	NA	TRBJ2-7	CASSLGRAVEQYF	TGTGCCAGCAGCTTAGGGAGGGCGGTCGAGCAGTACTTC
few	TRBV19	TRBD1	TRBJ2-2	CASSIQGVGELFF	TGTGCCAGTAGTATACAGGGGGTAGGGGAGCTGTTTTTT
NA	TRBV11-3	TRBD1	TRBJ1-3	CASSLSHQGAGNTIYF	TGTGCCAGCAGCTTAAGTCACCAGGGGGCCGGAAACACCATATATTTT
NA	TRBV5-1	NA	TRBJ2-3	CASSLQPSSTDTQYF	TGCGCCAGCAGCTTGCAGCCTTCTAGCACAGATACGCAGTATTTT
NA	TRBV27	NA	TRBJ1-4	CASSPWVGRLVATNEKLFF	TGTGCCAGCAGCCCATGGGTGGGGCGTCTAGTTGCAACTAATGAAAAACTGTTTTTT
NA	TRBV5-1	TRBD2	TRBJ2-7	CASSLTGTSGYEQYF	TGCGCCAGCAGCTTAACCGGGACTAGCGGCTACGAGCAGTACTTC
NA	TRBV27	NA	TRBJ2-7	CASSPGTPNVQYF	TGTGCCAGCAGCCCCGGGACCCCCAATGTGCAGTACTTC
NA	TRBV5-4	NA	TRBJ2-3	CASSLASYTDTQYF	TGTGCCAGCAGCTTGGCCAGTTACACAGATACGCAGTATTTT
NA	TRBV15	TRBD1	TRBJ1-5	CATSRDSRDRNNQPQHF	TGTGCCACCAGCAGAGACTCCCGGGACAGGAACAATCAGCCCCAGCATTTT
NA	TRBV5-1	TRBD2	TRBJ2-5	CASSSSGSIAGGQYF	TGCGCCAGCAGCTCTAGCGGGAGTATTGCAGGTGGGCAGTACTTC
once	TRBV30	TRBD1	TRBJ2-6	CAWDRGAGANVLTF	TGTGCCTGGGACAGGGGGGCGGGGGCCAACGTCCTGACTTTC
NA	TRBV6-1	TRBD1	TRBJ2-7	CASRETGISSYEQYF	TGTGCCAGCAGGGAGACAGGGATTAGCTCCTACGAGCAGTACTTC
NA	TRBV15	NA	TRBJ1-1	CATSSWSDTEAFF	TGTGCCACCTCGAGCTGGTCGGACACTGAAGCTTTCTTT
NA	TRBV6-5	NA	TRBJ1-3	CASRREGGSGNTIYF	TGTGCCAGCAGGAGGGAAGGGGGCTCTGGAAACACCATATATTTT
NA	TRBV28	TRBD1	TRBJ2-1	CASGGQGPLNEQFF	TGTGCCAGCGGGGGACAGGGCCCTTTGAATGAGCAGTTCTTC
NA	TRBV2	NA	TRBJ2-7	CASRRSGDHEQYF	TGTGCCAGCAGGCGCAGTGGGGACCACGAGCAGTACTTC
NA	TRBV5-1	TRBD1	TRBJ1-1	CASSFGTGRTEAFF	TGCGCCAGCAGCTTTGGGACAGGGAGGACTGAAGCTTTCTTT
NA	TRBV2	NA	TRBJ1-1	CASRGDSSTEAFF	TGTGCCAGCAGAGGGGATAGTAGCACTGAAGCTTTCTTT
NA	TRBV18	TRBD1	TRBJ1-1	CASSPGTVKNTEAFF	TGTGCCAGCTCACCAGGGACAGTAAAGAACACTGAAGCTTTCTTT
NA	TRBV11-2	TRBD1	TRBJ1-4	CASSLGQGAEKLFF	TGTGCCAGCAGCTTGGGACAGGGGGCTGAAAAACTGTTTTTT
NA	TRBV19	NA	TRBJ1-1	CASSMSLGGSYTEAFF	TGTGCCAGTAGTATGAGTTTGGGGGGGTCATACACTGAAGCTTTCTTT
NA	TRBV6-5	NA	TRBJ2-1	CASSRTGYNEQFF	TGTGCCAGCAGCCGGACTGGATACAATGAGCAGTTCTTC
NA	TRBV20-1	NA	TRBJ2-7	CSARGGAEQYF	TGCAGTGCTAGGGGTGGGGCCGAGCAGTACTTC
few	TRBV25-1	TRBD1	TRBJ1-5	CASSESGTGGNQPQHF	TGTGCCAGCAGTGAATCAGGGACAGGGGGCAATCAGCCCCAGCATTTT
NA	TRBV18	TRBD1	TRBJ2-7	CASSPRDRTFGNHEQYF	TGTGCCAGCTCACCTAGGGACAGGACGTTTGGAAACCACGAGCAGTACTTC
NA	TRBV6-5	NA	TRBJ2-1	CASSPRTVHNEQFF	TGTGCCAGCAGTCCCAGGACGGTTCACAATGAGCAGTTCTTC
NA	TRBV4-1	TRBD2	TRBJ2-3	CASSQRRDYHRTDTQYF	TGCGCCAGCAGCCAGCGCCGGGACTACCACCGCACAGATACGCAGTATTTT
NA	TRBV7-9	NA	TRBJ1-4	CASRPVGNAEKLFF	TGTGCCAGCAGGCCGGTAGGGAATGCTGAAAAACTGTTTTTT
NA	TRBV9	TRBD2	TRBJ2-1	CASSVSSGSERLFF	TGTGCCAGCAGCGTTAGTAGCGGGAGCGAAAGATTGTTCTTC
NA	TRBV19	NA	TRBJ1-6	CASSITGSWDSYNSPLHF	TGTGCCAGTAGTATCACCGGATCTTGGGACTCCTATAATTCACCCCTCCACTTT